This paragraph reports one T cell receptor beta chain. The antigen remains unidentified. Template material for amplifying TCR beta CDR3 regions consisted of RNA transcripts. With the HTBI primer set, the TCR CDR3 went through a first round of RT-PCR. TCRdb reprocessed the multiplex PCR reads with MiXCR, giving one entry per CDR3 protein. Here the sample spans about 600,000 distinct CDR3 sequences, more than 13% being singletons. Ophthalmopathy patients showed a Clinical Activity Score of at least 3, NOSPECS grade of at least 4 and duration under 3 months. Uncontrolled infection, other autoimmune disease, pregnancy or lactation excluded patients. The authors obtained PBMCs from about 9.5 ml of fresh peripheral blood. The source of the sample is a study of T cells in Graves' hyperthyroidism and ophthalmopathy. Whole-study results and caveats: Blood also held most thyroid clonotypes expanded beyond 0.001.

This CDR3 contains 14 residues. V was shortened by 0 bases and J by 2 bases, with 5 bases between the two germline ends. The germline V gene encodes CDR1 SEHNR and CDR2 FQNEAQ (reference sequence). The chain is built from TRBV7-9 and TRBJ2-1; D is unclear. The sequence derives from a young woman with Graves' ophthalmopathy. The sequenced material came from blood. CDR3 nucleotides: TGTGCCAGCAGCTTAGCGCGGACCTACAATGAGCAGTTCTTC. Protein sequence: CASSLARTYNEQFF.